This T cell receptor (beta chain) emerged from a study of response to subunit inactivated influenza vaccine. A single record per CDR3 protein comes from TCRdb applying MiXCR to the RT-PCR reads. Among approximately 730,000 distinct CDR3 sequences listed, 11% to 15% were seen once. The CDR3 length is 12 residues. The germline CDR1 and CDR2 sequences are MNHNS and SASEGT. The ends were cut back, 0 bases at V and 6 bases at J, with 5 bases in the middle. This clonotype was observed at least ten times. This clonotype originated in a man in his fifties who received an inactivated influenza vaccine. The chain recombines TRBV6-1 with TRBJ2-5; D call uncertain. The sequences come from PBMCs from blood, collected around two weeks before vaccination. This CDR3 reads CASSEAAKTQYF. DNA for the CDR3: TGTGCCAGCAGTGAAGCAGCGAAGACCCAGTACTTC.